Reported below is one TCR beta chain. Its antigen is unidentified. One end of the junction varies from germline; a read error may be responsible. This sample was taken from a study of cytomegalovirus exposure and HLA in healthy donors. Per the germline V gene, CDR1 is LNHNV and CDR2 is YYDKDF (reference sequence). CDR3 size: 18 residues. General study points: The study dropped some indistinguishable V segments, TRBV6-2 and TRBV6-3 among them. TCR beta V segments were, for the most part, productive about 87% or about 30% of the time in an earlier analysis. In a later analysis, donors in an Asian-associated ancestry cluster reportedly had fewer N-insertions in productive TCRs than the cohort mean.

PCR amplification relied on 60 Vbeta primers (plus 13 Jbeta primers). Generated by immunoSEQ multiplex PCR, the TCRdb table keeps only in-frame clones and is missing some. The sample records under 90,000 clones, around three quarters being singletons. This chain joins TRBV15 and TRBJ1-2; TRBD1 agrees at 8 bases. What was sequenced was PBMCs. The receptor's source is a woman aged 45-60 years in good health and CMV-seropositive. DNA for the CDR3: TGTACCACCAGCGGAGATCTTATAGTACAGGGGGGATACTATGGCTACACCTTC. Its protein product is CTTSGDLIVQGGYYGYTF. Full variable domain (outside the CDR3, taken from reference TRBV15 and TRBJ1-2): DAMVIQNPRYQVTQFGKPVTLSCSQTLNHNVMYWYQQKSSQAPKLLFHYYDKDFNNEADTPDNFQSRRPNTSFCFLDIRSPGLGDTAMYLCTTSGDLIVQGGYYGYTFGSGTRLTVV.